Below, one TCR beta chain is given with its context. This record belongs to a study of lung T cells in sarcoidosis with Löfgren's syndrome. TCRdb processed the reads anew with MiXCR; each CDR3 protein has one entry. The sample yields some 3,700 distinct CDR3 sequences, 20% to 25% seen once. The specimen was CD4+ T cells from bronchoalveolar lavage. The sequence came from a human donor with sarcoidosis (Löfgren's syndrome or another form), or a control subject (not recorded which).

The CDR3 sequence: CATSRDLGDARYF. In DNA, the CDR3 is TGTGCCACCAGCAGAGATCTCGGGGATGCGCGGTATTTT. The chain uses TRBV15 and TRBJ2-3; TRBD2 might be the D (5 bases). The germline gives CDR1 LNHNV, CDR2 YYDKDF (reference sequence). The CDR3 is made up of 13 amino acids. V shed 0 bases and J shed 14 bases, with 15 bases lying between them.